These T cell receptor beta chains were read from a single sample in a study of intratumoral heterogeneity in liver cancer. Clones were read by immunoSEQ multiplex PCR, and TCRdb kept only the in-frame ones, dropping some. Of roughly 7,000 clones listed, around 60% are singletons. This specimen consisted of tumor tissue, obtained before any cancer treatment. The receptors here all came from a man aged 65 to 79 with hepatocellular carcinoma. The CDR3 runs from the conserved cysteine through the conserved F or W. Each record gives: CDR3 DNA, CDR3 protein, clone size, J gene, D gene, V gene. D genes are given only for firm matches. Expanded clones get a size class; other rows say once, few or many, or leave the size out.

TGTGCCTGGAGTGTAGGAGGGACCAGGACTTTGGCCAAAAACATTCAGTACTTC,CAWSVGGTRTLAKNIQYF,NA,TRBJ2-4,NA,TRBV30
TGTGCCAGCCCAGGGGGACGGAATTCACCCCTCCACTTT,CASPGGRNSPLHF,NA,TRBJ1-6,TRBD1,TRBV2
TGTGCCAGCAGTTTAATGGGGACAGGGCTTACCGGGGAGCTGTTTTTT,CASSLMGTGLTGELFF,medium-sized,TRBJ2-2,TRBD1,TRBV28
TGTGCCAGCAGGCCTTACGCTACCCAAGAGACCCAGTACTTC,CASRPYATQETQYF,once,TRBJ2-5,NA,TRBV6-5
TGTGCCAGCAGCTTAGCGTCGTCCCTGGTTCAAAACATTCAGTACTTC,CASSLASSLVQNIQYF,NA,TRBJ2-4,NA,TRBV7-2
TGTGCCAGCAGCCATAAAGACAACGTCTATGGCTACACCTTC,CASSHKDNVYGYTF,NA,TRBJ1-2,NA,TRBV7-9
TGCGCCAGCAGCTTACGACAGGGTAATAATTCACCCCTCCACTTT,CASSLRQGNNSPLHF,NA,TRBJ1-6,TRBD1,TRBV5-1
TGTGCCAGCAGCCTCATACAGGGGGCTTATAATTCACCCCTCCACTTT,CASSLIQGAYNSPLHF,NA,TRBJ1-6,TRBD1,TRBV14
TGTGCCAGCAGTCAACCCGGGACTAAAGCTTTCTTT,CASSQPGTKAFF,NA,TRBJ1-1,NA,TRBV12-3/TRBV12-4
TGTGCCAGCAGTTTGCGTGAGGGGTATAGCAATCAGCCCCAGCATTTT,CASSLREGYSNQPQHF,NA,TRBJ1-5,NA,TRBV6-6
TGTGCCTGGACGGTTCAGAAGACCCAGTACTTC,CAWTVQKTQYF,once,TRBJ2-5,NA,TRBV30
TGTGCCAGCAGTTTGCCGGCAGCTAATCAGCCCCAGCATTTT,CASSLPAANQPQHF,NA,TRBJ1-5,NA,TRBV6-6
TGTGCCAGCTCGGACAGGGCGGAGACCTATGGCTACACCTTC,CASSDRAETYGYTF,few,TRBJ1-2,TRBD1,TRBV18
TGTGCCAGCAGCTTAAGTTTCGGCGGCCAAGAGACCCAGTACTTC,CASSLSFGGQETQYF,medium-sized,TRBJ2-5,NA,TRBV7-3
TGTGCTAGTGGTTTGGTCTTAGGGAACACCGGGGAGCTGTTTTTT,CASGLVLGNTGELFF,NA,TRBJ2-2,NA,TRBV12-5
TGTGCCAGCAGCGCCGGATCTCTAGAGTTCTTC,CASSAGSLEFF,once,TRBJ2-1,NA,TRBV27
TGTGCCAGCCAATTCCAAGAGACCCAGTACTTC,CASQFQETQYF,NA,TRBJ2-5,NA,TRBV6-5
TGTGCCAGCAGCCGACCGGGACAGGGGGCTTCCCTCACCGGGGAGCTGTTTTTT,CASSRPGQGASLTGELFF,NA,TRBJ2-2,TRBD1,TRBV5-6
TGTGCCAGCAGTGCACAGGGGCCGTCTAATGAGCAGTTCTTC,CASSAQGPSNEQFF,NA,TRBJ2-1,TRBD1,TRBV2
TGTGCCAGCAGCCTACTAGTCCCCACCGGGGAGACCCAGTACTTC,CASSLLVPTGETQYF,large,TRBJ2-5,NA,TRBV3-1/TRBV3-2
TGTGCCAGCAGTTTCCCGTTGAGGCAGCCTTCGAACACCGGGGAGCTGTTTTTT,CASSFPLRQPSNTGELFF,NA,TRBJ2-2,NA,TRBV28
TGTGCCAGCACCTTGGGGCTTTCCTACGAGCAGTACTTC,CASTLGLSYEQYF,NA,TRBJ2-7,NA,TRBV2
TGCAGCGTTGAGAGCCCTAACAGGGGCGATGAGCAGTTCTTC,CSVESPNRGDEQFF,few,TRBJ2-1,TRBD1,TRBV29-1
TGTGCCAGCAGCGTAGGACCGGGACTAGCGGTTTATGAGCAGTTCTTC,CASSVGPGLAVYEQFF,NA,TRBJ2-1,TRBD2,TRBV9
TGTGCCAGCAGCGTAGTTGCTTGGGCGGGCACAGATACGCAGTATTTT,CASSVVAWAGTDTQYF,medium-sized,TRBJ2-3,NA,TRBV9
TGTGCCAGCAGCTTAGTCCCAGGAGCCTACGAGCAGTACTTC,CASSLVPGAYEQYF,NA,TRBJ2-7,NA,TRBV7-2
TGTGCCAGCAGCTTTAGGTCAGGGGGCCCTGGCTATGGCTACACCTTC,CASSFRSGGPGYGYTF,NA,TRBJ1-2,TRBD1,TRBV7-8
TGTGCCAGCAGTTACTCGATCGGGGGGAGAACAGCTTTCTTT,CASSYSIGGRTAFF,NA,TRBJ1-1,NA,TRBV6-5
TGTGCCAGCAGTTCCTCAGGGGTACAGCAGTACTTC,CASSSSGVQQYF,once,TRBJ2-7,NA,TRBV6-6
TGTGCCATCAGTGAAGCGGGGACAGGGTCTTGGGGCAATCAGCCCCAGCATTTT,CAISEAGTGSWGNQPQHF,NA,TRBJ1-5,TRBD1,TRBV10-3
TGTGCCAGCAGCCAAGGTGTAGCGGGTAACACCGGGGAGCTGTTTTTT,CASSQGVAGNTGELFF,NA,TRBJ2-2,TRBD2,TRBV3-1/TRBV3-2
TGCGCCAGCAGCCAAGATATGTCAGGTTCGGACGGAAAACTGTTTTTT,CASSQDMSGSDGKLFF,few,TRBJ1-4,NA,TRBV4-3
TGTGCCTGGAGGGGACAGGGGGCTTATAGCAATCAGCCCCAGCATTTT,CAWRGQGAYSNQPQHF,NA,TRBJ1-5,TRBD1,TRBV30
TGTGCCAGCAGCCTAGGGAGTTCCTATGGCTACACCTTC,CASSLGSSYGYTF,NA,TRBJ1-2,NA,TRBV7-8
TGTGCCACCAGCCCAGCGGGGGCAAACAATGAGCAGTTCTTC,CATSPAGANNEQFF,once,TRBJ2-1,TRBD2,TRBV15
TGTGCCAGCAGCCCACTTCGTGACAGTCTCACAGATACGCAGTATTTT,CASSPLRDSLTDTQYF,NA,TRBJ2-3,NA,TRBV14
TGTGCCAGCAGTTACGCGGGACAAAATTCACCCCTCCACTTT,CASSYAGQNSPLHF,NA,TRBJ1-6,NA,TRBV6-5
TGTGCCAGCCAGGGGAACAGGGTCGAATATGGCTACACCTTC,CASQGNRVEYGYTF,NA,TRBJ1-2,NA,TRBV28
TGTGCCAGCAGCTTACTACGGGAGGCAACTAATGAAAAACTGTTTTTT,CASSLLREATNEKLFF,few,TRBJ1-4,NA,TRBV7-2
TGCGCCAGCAGCCCCTGGACAGGGGAGGGTCAGCCCCAGCATTTT,CASSPWTGEGQPQHF,large,TRBJ1-5,TRBD1,TRBV4-1
TGTGCCGGGACGGGGGACAGGAGGGCCTACGAGCAGTACTTC,CAGTGDRRAYEQYF,medium-sized,TRBJ2-7,TRBD1,TRBV30
TGTGCCAGCAGCTTGCGACAGGGTTTGGGTGAAGCTTTCTTT,CASSLRQGLGEAFF,NA,TRBJ1-1,TRBD1,TRBV5-5
TGTGCCAGCAGTGAAGCGCTAGTCGGCGCAGCGGTAGGTCAGCCCCAGCATTTT,CASSEALVGAAVGQPQHF,once,TRBJ1-5,NA,TRBV6-1
TGTGCCAGCTCACCTAGCGGGGGGCTCCAAGAGACCCAGTACTTC,CASSPSGGLQETQYF,NA,TRBJ2-5,TRBD2,TRBV18
TGTGCCAGCAGCAACGGACAGGGGTTCTATGGCTACACCTTC,CASSNGQGFYGYTF,once,TRBJ1-2,TRBD1,TRBV7-2
TGTGCCAGCAGCTTGGGGCAGTTTCGTGGTGGATACGAGCAGTACTTC,CASSLGQFRGGYEQYF,NA,TRBJ2-7,NA,TRBV7-2
TGTGCCAGCAGTTGGGGACCCACCGGGGAGCTGTTTTTT,CASSWGPTGELFF,NA,TRBJ2-2,NA,TRBV27
TGTGCCAGCAGTGAAGGGGACAGGCGCACAATTCCCTACACTGAAGCTTTCTTT,CASSEGDRRTIPYTEAFF,NA,TRBJ1-1,TRBD1,TRBV6-1
TGTGCCAGCAGCTTAGGGGGGCCTCCTGATGCCTGCTGCGGGGAGCTGTTTTTT,CASSLGGPPDACCGELFF,NA,TRBJ2-2,NA,TRBV11-3